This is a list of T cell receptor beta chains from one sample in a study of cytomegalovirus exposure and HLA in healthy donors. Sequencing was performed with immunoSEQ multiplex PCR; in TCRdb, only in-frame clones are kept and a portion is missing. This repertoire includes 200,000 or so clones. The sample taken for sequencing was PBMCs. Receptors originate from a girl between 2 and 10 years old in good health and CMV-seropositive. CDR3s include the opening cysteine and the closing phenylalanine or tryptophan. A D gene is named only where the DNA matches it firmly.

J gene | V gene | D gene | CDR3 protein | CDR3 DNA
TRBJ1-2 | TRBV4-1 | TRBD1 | CASSLLGQGYGYTF | TGCGCCAGCAGTCTACTAGGACAGGGATATGGCTACACCTTC
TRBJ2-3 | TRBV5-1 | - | CASSRDTDTQYF | TGCGCCAGCAGCAGAGACACAGATACGCAGTATTTT
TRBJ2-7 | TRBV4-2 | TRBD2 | CASSQEKSGSYEQYF | TGTGCCAGCAGCCAAGAAAAAAGCGGGAGCTACGAGCAGTACTTC
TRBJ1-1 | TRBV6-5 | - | CASKTGYTEAFF | TGTGCCAGCAAAACGGGGTACACTGAAGCTTTCTTT
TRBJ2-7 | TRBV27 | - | CASSSDSLGYEQYF | TGTGCCAGCAGTTCCGACTCCCTGGGCTACGAGCAGTACTTC
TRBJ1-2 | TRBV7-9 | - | CASNPDYNYGYTF | TGTGCCAGCAATCCAGATTATAACTATGGCTACACCTTC
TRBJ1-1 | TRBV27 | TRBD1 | CASSLLAQGGAEAFF | TGTGCCAGCAGTTTATTGGCACAAGGGGGCGCTGAAGCTTTCTTT
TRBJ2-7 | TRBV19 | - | CASKEHQTSYEQYF | TGTGCCAGTAAGGAACACCAGACATCCTACGAGCAGTACTTC
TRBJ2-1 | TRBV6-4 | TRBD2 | CASSPSGLAGVGYNEQFF | TGTGCCAGCAGTCCTTCGGGACTAGCGGGAGTAGGGTATAATGAGCAGTTCTTC
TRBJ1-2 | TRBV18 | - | CASSLDPGHYYGYTF | TGTGCCAGCTCACTCGACCCGGGACATTACTATGGCTACACCTTC